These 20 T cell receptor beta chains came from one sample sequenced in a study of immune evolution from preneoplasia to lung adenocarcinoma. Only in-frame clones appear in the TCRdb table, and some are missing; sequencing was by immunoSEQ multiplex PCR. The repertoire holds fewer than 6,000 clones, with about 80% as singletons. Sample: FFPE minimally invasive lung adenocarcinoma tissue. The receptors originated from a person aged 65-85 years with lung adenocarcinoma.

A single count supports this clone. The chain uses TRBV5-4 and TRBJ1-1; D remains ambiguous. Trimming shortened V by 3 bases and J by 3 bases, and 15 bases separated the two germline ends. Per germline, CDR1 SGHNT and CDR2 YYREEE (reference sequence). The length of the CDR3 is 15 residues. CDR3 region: CASSSAARLDTEAFF. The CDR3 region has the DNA TGTGCCAGCAGCTCGGCCGCCCGACTTGACACTGAAGCTTTCTTT. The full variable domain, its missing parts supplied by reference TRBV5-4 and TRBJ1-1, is ETGVTQSPTHLIKTRGQQVTLRCSSQSGHNTVSWYQQALGQGPQFIFQYYREEENGRGNFPPRFSGLQFPNYSSELNVNALELDDSALYLCASSSAARLDTEAFFGQGTRLTVV.

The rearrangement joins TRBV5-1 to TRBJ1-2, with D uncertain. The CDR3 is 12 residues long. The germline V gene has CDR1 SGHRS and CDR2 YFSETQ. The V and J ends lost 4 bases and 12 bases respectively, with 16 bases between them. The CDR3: CASSPDGILHTF. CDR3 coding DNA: TGCGCCAGCAGCCCCGACGGTATCCTGCACACCTTC. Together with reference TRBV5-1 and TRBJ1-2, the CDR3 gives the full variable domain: KAGVTQTPRYLIKTRGQQVTLSCSPISGHRSVSWYQQTPGQGLQFLFEYFSETQRNKGNFPGRFSGRQFSNSRSEMNVSTLELGDSALYLCASSPDGILHTFGSGTRLTVV.

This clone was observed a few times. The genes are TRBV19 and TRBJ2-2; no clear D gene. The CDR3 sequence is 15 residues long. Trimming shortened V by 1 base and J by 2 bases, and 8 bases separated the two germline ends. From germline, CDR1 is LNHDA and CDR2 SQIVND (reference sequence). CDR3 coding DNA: TGTGCCAGTAGTATAGTTGATACCAACACCGGGGAGCTGTTTTTT. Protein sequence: CASSIVDTNTGELFF.

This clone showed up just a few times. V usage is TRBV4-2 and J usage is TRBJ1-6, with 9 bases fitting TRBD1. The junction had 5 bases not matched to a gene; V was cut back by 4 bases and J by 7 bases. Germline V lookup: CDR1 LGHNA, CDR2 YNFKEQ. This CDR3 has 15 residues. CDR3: CASSPDRGANSPLHF. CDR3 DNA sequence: TGTGCCAGCAGCCCGGACAGGGGCGCCAATTCACCCCTCCACTTT.

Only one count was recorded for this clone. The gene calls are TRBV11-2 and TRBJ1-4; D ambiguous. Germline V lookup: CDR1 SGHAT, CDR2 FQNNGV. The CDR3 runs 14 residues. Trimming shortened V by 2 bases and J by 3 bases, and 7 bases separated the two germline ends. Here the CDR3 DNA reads TGTGCCAGCAGCTTATCACTTCCTAATGAAAAACTGTTTTTT. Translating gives CASSLSLPNEKLFF. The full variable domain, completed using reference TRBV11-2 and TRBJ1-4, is EAGVAQSPRYKIIEKRQSVAFWCNPISGHATLYWYQQILGQGPKLLIQFQNNGVVDDSQLPKDRFSAERLKGVDSTLKIQPAKLEDSAVYLCASSLSLPNEKLFFGSGTQLSVL.

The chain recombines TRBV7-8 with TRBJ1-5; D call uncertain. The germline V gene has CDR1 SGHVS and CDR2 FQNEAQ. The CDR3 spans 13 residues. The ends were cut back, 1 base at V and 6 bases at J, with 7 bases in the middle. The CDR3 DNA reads TGTGCCAGCAGCTTAGATCCCGGTCAGCCCCAGCATTTT. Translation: CASSLDPGQPQHF.

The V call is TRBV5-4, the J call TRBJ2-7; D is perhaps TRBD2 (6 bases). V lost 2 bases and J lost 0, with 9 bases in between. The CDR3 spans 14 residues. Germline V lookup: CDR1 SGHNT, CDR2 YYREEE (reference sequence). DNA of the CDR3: TGTGCCAGCAGCTTCGGGAGCGGCTCCTACGAGCAGTACTTC. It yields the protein CASSFGSGSYEQYF.

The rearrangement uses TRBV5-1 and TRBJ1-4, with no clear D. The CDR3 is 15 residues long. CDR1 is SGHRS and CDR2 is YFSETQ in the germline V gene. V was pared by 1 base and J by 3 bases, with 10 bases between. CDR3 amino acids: CASSLSGSANEKLFF. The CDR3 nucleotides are TGCGCCAGCAGCTTGTCGGGGTCGGCTAATGAAAAACTGTTTTTT.

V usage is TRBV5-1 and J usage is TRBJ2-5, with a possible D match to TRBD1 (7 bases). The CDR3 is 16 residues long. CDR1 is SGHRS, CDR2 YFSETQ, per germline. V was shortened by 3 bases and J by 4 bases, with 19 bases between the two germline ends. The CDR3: CASSYAGRGEIETQYF. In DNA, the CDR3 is TGCGCCAGCAGCTACGCGGGCAGGGGGGAAATAGAGACCCAGTACTTC.

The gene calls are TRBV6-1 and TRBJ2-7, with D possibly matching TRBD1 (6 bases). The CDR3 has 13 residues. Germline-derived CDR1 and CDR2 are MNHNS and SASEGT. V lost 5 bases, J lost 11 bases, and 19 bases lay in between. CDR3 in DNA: TGTGCCAGCAGTAACAAACCGGGACATTACGAGTACTTC. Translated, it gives CASSNKPGHYEYF.

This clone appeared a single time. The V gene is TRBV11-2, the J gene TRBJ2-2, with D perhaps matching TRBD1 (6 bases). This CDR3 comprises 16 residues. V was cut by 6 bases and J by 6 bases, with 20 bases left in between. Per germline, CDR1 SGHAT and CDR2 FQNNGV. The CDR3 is CASRHIAGVRAGELFF. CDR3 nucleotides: TGTGCCAGCAGACATATTGCAGGGGTTAGGGCCGGGGAGCTGTTTTTT.

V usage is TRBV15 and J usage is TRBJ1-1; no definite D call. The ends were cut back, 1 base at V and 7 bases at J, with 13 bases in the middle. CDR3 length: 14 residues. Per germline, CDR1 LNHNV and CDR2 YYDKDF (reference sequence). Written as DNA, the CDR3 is TGTGCCACCAGCAGAGTGGCAGCATATAGTGAAGCTTTCTTT. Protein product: CATSRVAAYSEAFF.

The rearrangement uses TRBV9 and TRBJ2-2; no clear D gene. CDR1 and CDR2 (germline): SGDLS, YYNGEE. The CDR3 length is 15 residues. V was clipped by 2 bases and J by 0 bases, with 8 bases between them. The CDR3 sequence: CASSVEDPNTGELFF. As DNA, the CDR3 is TGTGCCAGCAGCGTTGAAGACCCGAACACCGGGGAGCTGTTTTTT.

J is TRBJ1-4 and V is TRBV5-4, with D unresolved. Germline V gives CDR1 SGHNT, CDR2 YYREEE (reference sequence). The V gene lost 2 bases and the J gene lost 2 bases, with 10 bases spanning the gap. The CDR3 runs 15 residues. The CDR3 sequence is CASSLEGSTNEKLFF. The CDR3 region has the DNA TGTGCCAGCAGCTTAGAGGGCTCCACTAATGAAAAACTGTTTTTT.

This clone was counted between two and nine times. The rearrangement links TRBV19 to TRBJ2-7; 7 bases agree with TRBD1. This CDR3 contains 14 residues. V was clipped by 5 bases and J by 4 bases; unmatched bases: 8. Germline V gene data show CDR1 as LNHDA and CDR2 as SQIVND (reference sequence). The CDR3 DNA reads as TGTGCCAGTAGTTCTCGGACAGGAGTTTACGAGCAGTACTTC. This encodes CASSSRTGVYEQYF. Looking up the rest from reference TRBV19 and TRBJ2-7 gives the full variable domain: DGGITQSPKYLFRKEGQNVTLSCEQNLNHDAMYWYRQDPGQGLRLIYYSQIVNDFQKGDIAEGYSVSREKKESFPLTVTSAQKNPTAFYLCASSSRTGVYEQYFGPGTRLTVT.

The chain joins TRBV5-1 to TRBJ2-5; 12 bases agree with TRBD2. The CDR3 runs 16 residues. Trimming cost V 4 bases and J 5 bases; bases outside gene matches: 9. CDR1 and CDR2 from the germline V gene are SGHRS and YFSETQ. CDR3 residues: CASSPRLAGDGETQYF. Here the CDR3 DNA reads TGCGCCAGCAGCCCCAGACTAGCGGGGGACGGGGAGACCCAGTACTTC.

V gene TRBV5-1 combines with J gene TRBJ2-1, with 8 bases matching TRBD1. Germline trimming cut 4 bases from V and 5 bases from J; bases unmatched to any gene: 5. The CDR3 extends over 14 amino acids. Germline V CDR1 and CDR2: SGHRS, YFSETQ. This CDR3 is CASSPGQEDNEQFF. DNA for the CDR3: TGCGCCAGCAGCCCGGGACAGGAGGACAATGAGCAGTTCTTC.

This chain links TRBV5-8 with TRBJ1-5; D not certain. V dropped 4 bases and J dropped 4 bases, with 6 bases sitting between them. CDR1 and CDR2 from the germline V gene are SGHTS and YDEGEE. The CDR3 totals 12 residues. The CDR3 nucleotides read TGTGCCAGCAGCCCACATAATCAGCCCCAGCATTTT. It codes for CASSPHNQPQHF.

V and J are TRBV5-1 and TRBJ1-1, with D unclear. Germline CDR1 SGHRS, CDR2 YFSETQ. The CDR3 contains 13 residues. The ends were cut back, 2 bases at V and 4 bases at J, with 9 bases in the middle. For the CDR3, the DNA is TGCGCCAGCAGCTTTAGGGTGGGCACTGAAGCTTTCTTT. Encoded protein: CASSFRVGTEAFF.

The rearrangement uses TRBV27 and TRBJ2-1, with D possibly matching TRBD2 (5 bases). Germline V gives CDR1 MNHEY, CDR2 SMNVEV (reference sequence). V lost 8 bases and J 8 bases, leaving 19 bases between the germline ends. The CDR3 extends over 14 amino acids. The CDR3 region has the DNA TGTGCCAGCGCCTCTGCGGCTAGCTGGCATGAGCAGTTCTTC. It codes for CASASAASWHEQFF.